This T cell receptor (beta chain) originates from a study of response to subunit inactivated influenza vaccine. Concerning this clonotype: Its specificity is not known.

Germline-derived CDR1 and CDR2 are LNHDA and SQIVND (reference sequence). Trimming cost V 7 bases and J 4 bases, with 10 bases left between them. The CDR3 runs 13 residues. TCRdb reanalysed the RT-PCR reads using MiXCR and keeps one entry per CDR3 protein. Altogether about 700,000 distinct CDR3 sequences are present, about 15% being singletons, with the ten largest covering roughly 6.4%. Study findings and constraints: It was the authors' suggestion that each seasonal influenza vaccination recruits few new T cells.

The rearrangement uses TRBV19 and TRBJ1-4; D is uncertain. The source is a man in his forties or fifties who received an inactivated influenza vaccine. The sequences come from PBMCs from blood, collected roughly 15 days before vaccination. CDR3 DNA: TGTGCCAGTATCGGTTTTAGTAATGAAAAACTGTTTTTT. Protein product: CASIGFSNEKLFF. Variable domain in full (rest from reference TRBV19 and TRBJ1-4): DGGITQSPKYLFRKEGQNVTLSCEQNLNHDAMYWYRQDPGQGLRLIYYSQIVNDFQKGDIAEGYSVSREKKESFPLTVTSAQKNPTAFYLCASIGFSNEKLFFGSGTQLSVL.